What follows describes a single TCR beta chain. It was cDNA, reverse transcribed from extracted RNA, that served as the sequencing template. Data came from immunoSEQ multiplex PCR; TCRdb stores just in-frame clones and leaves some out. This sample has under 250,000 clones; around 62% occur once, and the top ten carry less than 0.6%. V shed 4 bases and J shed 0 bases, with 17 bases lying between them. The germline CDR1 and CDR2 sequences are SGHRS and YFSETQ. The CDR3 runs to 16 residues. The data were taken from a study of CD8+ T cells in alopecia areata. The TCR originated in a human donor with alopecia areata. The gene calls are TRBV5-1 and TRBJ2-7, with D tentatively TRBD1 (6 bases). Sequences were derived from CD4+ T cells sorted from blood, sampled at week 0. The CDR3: CASSQQSGTNSYEQYF. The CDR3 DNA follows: TGCGCCAGCAGCCAACAATCCGGGACAAACTCCTACGAGCAGTACTTC.